The 14 T cell receptor beta chains below were found in one sample sequenced in a study of cytomegalovirus exposure and HLA in healthy donors. Primers included in the PCR were 60 Vbeta and 13 Jbeta primers. Clones were read by immunoSEQ multiplex PCR, and TCRdb kept only the in-frame ones, dropping some. The sample consists of about 110,000 clones, around 80% of them appearing once. The sequenced sample was PBMCs. Receptors were obtained from a man over 45 in good health and CMV-seronegative.

The V and J genes are TRBV5-5 and TRBJ1-2; 7 nucleotides agree with TRBD1. This CDR3 has 12 amino acids. Germline loops: CDR1 SGHKS, CDR2 YYEKEE (reference sequence). Trimming removed 6 bases from V and 7 bases from J; junction bases left unmatched: 6. CDR3 region: CASTRGTVGYTF. The DNA for the CDR3 is TGTGCCAGCACCCGAGGGACAGTTGGCTACACCTTC.

The chain links TRBV4-3 to TRBJ2-2, with 11 positions matching TRBD2. The ends lost 0 bases at V and 3 bases at J; junction bases unmatched: 15. The CDR3 runs to 21 residues. In germline, CDR1 is LGHNA, CDR2 YSLEER. This chain's CDR3 is CASSQEVAGGGYVVDTGELFF. The CDR3 coding sequence is TGCGCCAGCAGCCAAGAGGTAGCGGGAGGGGGGTATGTTGTAGACACCGGGGAGCTGTTTTTT.

This clone was detected only once. The chain has TRBV4-1 and TRBJ2-5, with D possibly TRBD2 on 6 matching bases. Germline loops: CDR1 MGHRA, CDR2 YSYEKL. The V end lost 0 bases, the J end lost 4 bases, and 15 bases lay between the germline ends. The CDR3 is made up of 16 amino acids. This CDR3 reads CASSQDLEGLRETQYF. The CDR3, as DNA: TGCGCCAGCAGCCAAGATCTTGAGGGACTGAGAGAGACCCAGTACTTC.

The chain couples TRBV5-4 to TRBJ2-2; D not resolved. There are 16 residues in the CDR3. V was cut by 1 base and J by 5 bases, with 15 bases left in between. Per the germline V gene, CDR1 is SGHNT and CDR2 is YYREEE (reference sequence). The CDR3 protein is CASSLIRGRSTGELFF. The CDR3 bases are TGTGCCAGCAGCTTGATCCGCGGCAGATCGACCGGGGAGCTGTTTTTT.

V usage is TRBV4-3 and J usage is TRBJ1-1; 12 nucleotides align to TRBD1. The CDR3 covers 17 residues. Trimming removed 4 bases from V and 0 bases from J; junction bases left unmatched: 6. The germline V gene encodes CDR1 LGHNA and CDR2 YSLEER. DNA of the CDR3: TGCGCCAGCAGCCTGGGACAGGGGGCAGCCATGAACACTGAAGCTTTCTTT. This encodes CASSLGQGAAMNTEAFF.

V usage is TRBV13 and J usage is TRBJ1-1; 7 bases line up with TRBD1. Germline V gene data show CDR1 as PRHDT and CDR2 as FYEKMQ (reference sequence). V lost 5 bases, J lost 3 bases, and 9 bases stayed unmatched. The CDR3 length is 15 residues. The CDR3 bases are TGTGCCAGCAGCCCCCGGAAGGGGGCGTACACTGAAGCTTTCTTT. Translating gives CASSPRKGAYTEAFF. The full variable domain, completed using reference TRBV13 and TRBJ1-1, is AAGVIQSPRHLIKEKRETATLKCYPIPRHDTVYWYQQGPGQDPQFLISFYEKMQSDKGSIPDRFSAQQFSDYHSELNMSSLELGDSALYFCASSPRKGAYTEAFFGQGTRLTVV.

The chain carries TRBV6-1 and TRBJ1-2; D is unclear. V lost 7 bases and J lost 2, with 14 bases in between. The CDR3 is 14 residues long. Per the germline V gene, CDR1 is MNHNS and CDR2 is SASEGT. The CDR3 spells CASKSPGINYGYTF. CDR3 bases: TGTGCCAGCAAGAGTCCGGGGATAAACTATGGCTACACCTTC.

The chain has TRBV10-3 and TRBJ1-6, with 7 bases that match TRBD1. The germline gives CDR1 ENHRY, CDR2 SYGVKD. This CDR3 is 15 amino acids long. V dropped 10 bases and J dropped 7; count of bases not matched to a gene: 13. The CDR3: CATTGQRGSNSPLHF. The CDR3 DNA reads as TGTGCCACTACGGGACAGAGGGGGTCGAATTCACCCCTCCACTTT.

This clone was detected only a few times. The chain has TRBV28 and TRBJ2-3; D is unresolved. V lost 6 bases to trimming and J lost 6 bases, with 13 bases between them. The CDR3 spans 13 residues. Germline V lookup: CDR1 MDHEN, CDR2 SYDVKM. The CDR3, as DNA: TGTGCCAGCAGCCTGACTGGTCTGGATACGCAGTATTTT. This sequence encodes CASSLTGLDTQYF.

The genes are TRBV10-3 and TRBJ1-1, with 9 bases identical to TRBD1. Germline CDR1 ENHRY, CDR2 SYGVKD. This CDR3 has 13 residues. The ends lost 7 bases at V and 5 bases at J; junction bases unmatched: 5. Written as DNA, the CDR3 is TGTGCCATCACCACAGGGGGCGGAACTGAAGCTTTCTTT. Protein sequence: CAITTGGGTEAFF.

This clone has just a few counts. This chain uses TRBV11-3 with TRBJ2-1, with 9 bases identical to TRBD1. CDR3 length equals 15 residues. V trimming: 4 bases; J trimming: 8 bases; junction bases outside the gene matches: 9. The V gene's germline CDR1 is SGHNT and CDR2 YENEEA. CDR3 sequence: CASSSGTGPWDEQFF. The DNA for the CDR3 is TGTGCCAGCAGCTCGGGGACAGGGCCTTGGGATGAGCAGTTCTTC.

This chain links TRBV28 with TRBJ2-1; D unclear. Germline loops: CDR1 MDHEN, CDR2 SYDVKM. With 7 bases removed from V and 4 bases from J, the gap between germline ends came to 17 bases. CDR3 length: 15 amino acids. The CDR3 region is CASIPGGQVYNEQFF. The DNA for the CDR3 is TGTGCCAGCATCCCTGGTGGTCAGGTGTACAATGAGCAGTTCTTC.

The rearrangement joins TRBV5-4 to TRBJ2-7; 11 bases line up with TRBD2. After removal of 4 bases from V and 2 bases from J, the junction contained 8 bases not matched to a gene. Germline CDR1 SGHNT, CDR2 YYREEE (reference sequence). CDR3 length: 16 residues. The CDR3 loop reads CASSPGGTSGAYEQYF. The CDR3 DNA follows: TGTGCCAGCAGCCCGGGGGGGACTAGCGGAGCCTACGAGCAGTACTTC.

The gene calls are TRBV7-2 and TRBJ2-1; 11 bases are a match to TRBD2. CDR1 SGHTA and CDR2 FQGNSA come from the germline V gene. The CDR3 runs 16 residues. Trimming took 6 bases from V and 4 from J; bases not matched to a gene: 8. The CDR3 DNA sequence: TGTGCCAGCAGTTTTACTAGCGGGGGCATGTACAATGAGCAGTTCTTC. Its translation is CASSFTSGGMYNEQFF.